This T cell receptor (beta chain) was retrieved from a study of CD8+CD57+ T cells in acquired aplastic anemia. This clonotype was observed at least ten times. No antigen is known for it. The V end was cut by 3 bases, the J end by 6 bases, with 8 bases between. Germline V CDR1 and CDR2: DFQATT, SNEGSKA (reference sequence). The CDR3 runs to 11 residues. The TCR beta profiling, which covered VDJ combination and CDR3 sequence, was carried out using genomic DNA as the template. A single record per CDR3 protein comes from TCRdb applying MiXCR to the reads. The sample holds around 430,000 distinct CDR3 sequences; around 30% are singletons and the top ten take roughly 0.8%. Study outcomes and limitations: Patients and controls had in common 25 to 30 CD8+ CDR3 sequences.

The sequenced patients had an expansion of CD8+CD57+ cells seen by flow cytometry. Severe acquired aplastic anemia was diagnosed in all patients. The TCR sequence derives from a human donor with aplastic anemia. The sequencing input was sorted CD4+, CD8+, or CD8+CD57+ T cells (not recorded which) from PBMCs. This rearrangement joins TRBV20-1 to TRBJ1-2, with a tentative D call TRBD1 (6 bases). CDR3: CSARTGDGYTF. CDR3 nucleotide sequence: TGCAGTGCTAGGACAGGAGATGGCTACACCTTC.